The 9 T cell receptor beta chains below were found in one sample sequenced in a study of T-cell reconstitution after alpha-beta-depleted transplantation in children. For TCRbeta, the library was prepared with unique molecular identifiers. TCRdb reprocessed the PCR reads with MiXCR, giving one entry per CDR3 protein. The data contain about 490,000 distinct CDR3 sequences, about 10% of them singletons. The sequences come from PBMCs, collected before TCRalphabeta/CD19-depleted stem cell transplant. These receptors were obtained from a child aged 2 to 9 with inherited bone marrow failure, due to receive a stem cell transplant.

This clonotype has at least ten counts. The CDR3, as DNA: TGCAGTGCTACCGCTTGGGGCCCCAATCAGCCCCAGCATTTT. Translating it yields CSATAWGPNQPQHF. The chain employs TRBV20-1 and TRBJ1-5, with TRBD1 as a possible D gene (5 bases). The V gene's germline CDR1 is DFQATT and CDR2 SNEGSKA (reference sequence). The germline V and J ends were trimmed by 4 bases and 3 bases, with 13 bases remaining between them. This CDR3 is 14 amino acids long.

The CDR3 loop reads CAWELRLGVNEQFF. The CDR3 DNA reads as TGTGCCTGGGAATTGAGGCTGGGAGTCAATGAGCAGTTCTTC. The gene calls are TRBV30 and TRBJ2-1, with D possibly being TRBD2 (5 bases). The CDR3 covers 14 residues. Germline CDR1 is GTSNPN and CDR2 is SVGIG (reference sequence). Trimming removed 5 bases at V and 6 bases at J, with 17 bases between.

This clonotype was counted at least ten times. The chain uses TRBV11-2 and TRBJ2-5; 10 bases line up with TRBD1. V dropped 1 base and J dropped 5; count of bases not matched to a gene: 4. Germline V CDR1 and CDR2: SGHAT, FQNNGV. CDR3 size: 15 residues. The CDR3 protein is CASSLATGGWETQYF. CDR3 coding DNA: TGTGCCAGCAGCTTAGCGACAGGGGGCTGGGAGACCCAGTACTTC.

This clonotype was counted between two and nine times. This may be a read error, as it is one base from a much larger clone. The rearrangement uses TRBV20-1 and TRBJ2-3, with a possible D match to TRBD2 (6 bases). V was cut by 4 bases and J by 5 bases, with 13 bases left in between. The CDR3 extends over 13 amino acids. From germline, CDR1 is DFQATT and CDR2 SNEGSKA (reference sequence). CDR3 bases: TGCAGTGCTATTTTAGCGGCAATAGATACGCAGTATTTT. Translation gives CSAILAAIDTQYF.

In regard to this clonotype: This clone may be a read error of a much larger clone one base away. J is TRBJ2-5 and V is TRBV28; weak D call: TRBD1 (6 bases). Germline V gene sequence: CDR1 MDHEN, CDR2 SYDVKM. Between the trimmed V and J ends, which lost 9 bases and 1 base, there was a span of 24 bases. CDR3 length: 17 residues. CDR3 sequence reads: CASPPGHEPTIQETQYF. CDR3 DNA sequence: TGTGCCAGTCCTCCGGGACACGAACCCACAATCCAAGAGACCCAGTACTTC.

This clonotype was detected a few times. The J gene is TRBJ1-1, the V gene TRBV6-5; D uncertain. Trimming removed 0 bases at V and 4 bases at J, with 21 bases between. This CDR3 is built from 18 residues. Germline assignment: CDR1 MNHEY and CDR2 SVGAGI. The CDR3 DNA follows: TGTGCCAGCAGTTACTCGGTAGGAAAAAATTGGGTGGGCACTGAAGCTTTCTTT. Translated: CASSYSVGKNWVGTEAFF.

This chain links TRBV7-3 with TRBJ2-2; TRBD2 matches at 7 bases. Germline lookup yields CDR1 SGHTA and CDR2 FQGTGA. The CDR3 covers 20 residues. J was trimmed by 1 base and V by 1 base; bases with no gene match: 15. The CDR3 sequence: CASSLKAFAGVLRNTGELFF. In nucleotides, the CDR3 is TGTGCCAGCAGCTTAAAAGCTTTCGCGGGAGTACTACGGAACACCGGGGAGCTGTTTTTT.

As concerns this clonotype: Compared with germline, one end of the junction differs, possibly owing to a read error. The chain is built from TRBV27 and TRBJ2-3; TRBD2 is a possible D gene (6 bases). Germline-derived CDR1 and CDR2 are MNHEY and SMNVEV (reference sequence). This CDR3 has 15 residues. The CDR3 DNA follows: TGTGCCGGGGGGTTATCGGAGTTGGGCACAGATACGCGGTATTTT. It codes for CAGGLSELGTDTRYF.

At least ten counts were recorded for this clonotype. The CDR3 DNA reads TGTGCCAGCAGCCCAAGACAGGGTAATCAGCCCCAGCATTTT. Amino acid sequence: CASSPRQGNQPQHF. The chain joins TRBV7-2 to TRBJ1-5; TRBD1 matches at 7 bases. V shed 5 bases and J 4 bases; nucleotides not matched to a gene: 5. Germline V gives CDR1 SGHTA, CDR2 FQGNSA. This CDR3 is 14 amino acids long. Combining the CDR3 with reference TRBV7-2 and TRBJ1-5 gives the whole variable domain GAGVSQSPSNKVTEKGKDVELRCDPISGHTALYWYRQSLGQGLEFLIYFQGNSAPDKSGLPSDRFSAERTGGSVSTLTIQRTQQEDSAVYLCASSPRQGNQPQHFGDGTRLSIL.